The rows below give T cell receptor beta chains drawn from one sample of a study of control samples from healthy donors and cancer patients. Produced via immunoSEQ multiplex PCR; TCRdb's table is partial and in-frame only. The table shows 390,000 or so clones, with over 75% occurring only once. The specimen sequenced was PBMCs. These receptors were obtained from a man aged 35-49 years with head and neck cancer. The conserved cysteine and the conserved F or W are not part of the CDR3 here.

TRBV5-1,ASSLDEGGGGNEQF
TRBV5-6,ASSLLGEEADTQY
TRBV6-2/TRBV6-3,ASSSGTGDLIHSSYNEQF
TRBV7-9,ASSLVAITEAF
TRBV2,ASSVRDSLNEQF
TRBV30,ACLPNRGSTYEQY
TRBV27,ASRRGQGIYGYT
TRBV30,AWNPNTGETQY
TRBV10-1,ASSESRDSLDEQY
TRBV7-8,ASSRFRLAGASDTQY
TRBV19,ASKDLYVANYGYT
TRBV6-5,ASSLERGSDEKLF
TRBV5-1,ASSPSGGAVETQY
TRBV7-2,ASSFGGSYEQY
TRBV6-5,ASSYSPGSHTEAF
TRBV4-1,ASSPPVTGEHQNTEAF
TRBV13,ASSLTGGESTDTQY
TRBV6-6,AGREAGAGDNEQF
TRBV24-1,ATSDAGDSYEQY
TRBV12-5,ASGSGAGREGPDEQY
TRBV11-2,ASSLAPTETQY
TRBV27,ASSFRDNQETQY
TRBV19,ASTSGDTDTQY
TRBV27,ASSLQDSGEAF
TRBV11-2,ASSPNSGGNTIY
TRBV7-2,ASSSPEGRTEAF
TRBV24-1,ATSERQNTEAF
TRBV10-1,ASSDPGQPQH
TRBV5-1,ASSLDGVWTEAF
TRBV19,ASMGQTHGNQPQH
TRBV6-5,ASSLYEGGSYEQY
TRBV12-3/TRBV12-4,ASSLAVTEAF
TRBV4-1,ASSQDSHSPLH